A single sample is the source of the 11 T cell receptor beta chains below, sequenced in a study of T cells after yellow fever vaccination. MiXCR, run by TCRdb on the 5' RACE reads, gives a single entry per CDR3 protein. This table has some 130,000 distinct CDR3 sequences, under 7% appearing once. Sequencing was performed on CD4+ T cells sorted from PBMCs, taken 10 days after the yellow fever booster vaccination. The receptors come from a man under 40 who received the YFV17D yellow fever vaccine.

This clonotype was recorded at least ten times. The J gene is TRBJ2-7, the V gene TRBV6-5; D possibly corresponds to TRBD1 (5 bases). V lost 2 bases and J 6 bases, leaving 17 bases between the germline ends. Germline V gives CDR1 MNHEY, CDR2 SVGAGI. There are 15 residues in the CDR3. CDR3 coding DNA: TGTGCCAGCAGTTACACATCCGAAGGGGCTTCCGAGCAGTACTTC. Its translation: CASSYTSEGASEQYF.

J is TRBJ2-6 and V is TRBV19; D gene ambiguous. CDR3 length: 14 residues. Germline V gene lookup returns CDR1 LNHDA and CDR2 SQIVND (reference sequence). V was shortened by 3 bases and J by 4 bases, with 7 bases between the two germline ends. The DNA for the CDR3 is TGTGCCAGTAGTATTATTGTGGGGGCCAACGTCCTGACTTTC. This encodes CASSIIVGANVLTF.

This clonotype was counted only a few times. J is TRBJ2-7 and V is TRBV7-9; D ambiguous. The V and J ends lost 4 bases and 7 bases respectively, with 11 bases between them. This CDR3 has 12 amino acids. Germline CDR1 is SEHNR and CDR2 is FQNEAQ (reference sequence). The CDR3 here is CASSSSPREQYF. As DNA, the CDR3 is TGTGCCAGCAGCTCCTCGCCCCGGGAGCAGTACTTC.

This clonotype was seen many times. The chain recombines TRBV20-1 with TRBJ2-3; 12 bases agree with TRBD1. J lost 4 bases, V lost 6 bases, and 5 bases had no gene match. CDR3 size: 14 residues. Germline CDR1 is DFQATT and CDR2 is SNEGSKA (reference sequence). This chain's CDR3 is CSAGQGADPDTQYF. The CDR3 DNA reads as TGCAGTGCGGGACAGGGGGCTGACCCAGATACGCAGTATTTT.

This clonotype occurred a few times. The gene calls are TRBV7-3 and TRBJ2-3, with D uncertain. The germline V gene encodes CDR1 SGHTA and CDR2 FQGTGA. Trimming removed 5 bases at V and 1 base at J, with 13 bases between. CDR3 size: 15 residues. CDR3 residues: CASSPQPLGTDTQYF. For the CDR3, the DNA is TGTGCCAGCAGCCCCCAACCCTTGGGCACAGATACGCAGTATTTT.

This clonotype has ten or more counts. This rearrangement joins TRBV19 to TRBJ2-1; D is unclear. The length of the CDR3 is 13 residues. Deletions cut 1 base from V and 9 bases from J, with 10 bases between. Germline V gene sequence: CDR1 LNHDA, CDR2 SQIVND (reference sequence). CDR3 bases: TGTGCCAGTAGTATAGGGTCCGAGTCTGAGCAGTTCTTC. This translates into CASSIGSESEQFF.

This clonotype was recorded at least ten times. The chain links TRBV7-6 to TRBJ2-3, with D hard to call. The CDR3 length is 14 residues. The V gene's germline CDR1 is SGHVS and CDR2 FNYEAQ. V was clipped by 1 base and J by 6 bases, with 11 bases between them. The CDR3 sequence is CASSLVNQADTQYF. Here the CDR3 DNA reads TGTGCCAGCAGCTTAGTCAACCAAGCCGATACGCAGTATTTT. Drawing the rest from reference TRBV7-6 and TRBJ2-3, the complete variable domain is GAGVSQSPRYKVTKRGQDVALRCDPISGHVSLYWYRQALGQGPEFLTYFNYEAQQDKSGLPNDRFSAERPEGSISTLTIQRTEQRDSAMYRCASSLVNQADTQYFGPGTRLTVL.

Many counts were recorded for this clonotype. The chain carries TRBV20-1 and TRBJ2-1; 13 nucleotides line up with TRBD2. From germline, CDR1 is DFQATT and CDR2 SNEGSKA (reference sequence). Unmatched junction bases numbered 5, after V lost 4 bases and J lost 2 bases. CDR3 length: 16 residues. The DNA of the CDR3 is TGCAGTGCTACCGGACTAGCGGGAGTCGCCTACAATGAGCAGTTCTTC. Translation gives CSATGLAGVAYNEQFF.

This clonotype was picked up many times. The chain is built from TRBV14 and TRBJ2-2; unclear D gene. Germline CDR1 reads SGHDN; CDR2 reads FVKESK. CDR3 length equals 14 residues. V gave up 1 base and J gave up 6 bases, with 9 bases separating them. The CDR3, as DNA: TGTGCCAGCAGCCAAGTCCGCGGCGCCGGGGAGCTGTTTTTT. Its translation: CASSQVRGAGELFF.

CDR3 sequence: CASLGTGSYNEQFF. CDR3 nucleotides: TGTGCCAGCCTTGGGACAGGGTCGTACAATGAGCAGTTCTTC. The chain is built from TRBV6-2 or TRBV6-3 and TRBJ2-1; 9 nucleotides agree with TRBD1. This CDR3 region has 14 residues. Germline CDR1 is MNHEY and CDR2 is SVGEGT. V lost 8 bases, J lost 4 bases, and 6 bases stayed unmatched.

Details on this clonotype: With a much larger clone just one base away, this may be a read error. V gene TRBV6-2 or TRBV6-3 combines with J gene TRBJ2-3; D is unclear. Per the germline V gene, CDR1 is MNHEY and CDR2 is SVGEGT. The CDR3 totals 15 residues. Trimming pared 6 bases from V and 4 bases from J, leaving 17 bases between. The DNA of the CDR3 is TGTGCCAGCAGCCACCGGTCTGGAAGCGCAGATACGCAGTATTTT. Translating gives CASSHRSGSADTQYF.